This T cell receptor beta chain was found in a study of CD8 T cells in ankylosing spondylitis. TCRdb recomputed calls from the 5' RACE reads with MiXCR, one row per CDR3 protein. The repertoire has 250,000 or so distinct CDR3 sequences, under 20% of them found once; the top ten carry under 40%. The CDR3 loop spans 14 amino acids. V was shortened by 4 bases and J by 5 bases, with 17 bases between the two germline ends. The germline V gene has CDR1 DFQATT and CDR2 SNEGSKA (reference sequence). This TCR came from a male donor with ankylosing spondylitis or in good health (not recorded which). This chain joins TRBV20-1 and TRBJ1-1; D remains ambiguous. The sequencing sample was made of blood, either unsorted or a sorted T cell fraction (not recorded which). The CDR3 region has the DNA TGCAGTGCTAAAAAGAGCGGCTGGGAGACTGAAGCTTTCTTT. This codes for CSAKKSGWETEAFF.